This TCR beta chain was sequenced in a study of cytomegalovirus exposure and HLA in healthy donors. Overall study context: A prior study identified over 100 million unique TCR beta sequences from some 200 million T cells.

The PCR ran on 60 Vbeta and 13 Jbeta primers. TCRdb's copy holds only in-frame clones and misses some; the assay was immunoSEQ multiplex PCR. This sample contains approximately 70,000 clones. Germline V lookup: CDR1 MNHEY, CDR2 SMNVEV (reference sequence). V was shortened by 3 bases and J by 4 bases, with 24 bases between the two germline ends. CDR3 length: 18 amino acids. About this clone: The target antigen is unknown.

Regarding the study as a whole: The classifier, whose performance was assessed in both the original and validation cohorts, reportedly diagnosed cytomegalovirus status with high specificity and sensitivity. Confirmation was obtained in vitro that a few CMV-associated chains are specific for CMV antigens. Sequencing likely caused a cluster of highly shared sequence variants.

What was sequenced was PBMCs. The chain uses TRBV27 and TRBJ2-5, with a possible D match to TRBD1 (5 bases). The clonotype comes from a woman between 35 and 50 years old in good health and CMV-seropositive. CDR3 sequence (DNA): TGTGCCAGCAGTTTTCTCCACAGTGATAGGGGCTCAGGAGAGACCCAGTACTTC. This sequence encodes CASSFLHSDRGSGETQYF.